A selection of T cell receptor beta chains follows, all from one sample in a study of blood T cells in healthy people across ages. Each CDR3 protein gets one entry after TCRdb re-called the 5' RACE reads with MiXCR. This sample carries around 2 million distinct CDR3 sequences, about two fifths of them seen once, and the ten largest clones take approximately 22%. The sequencing input was blood. The origin of the receptors is a human donor in good health. Each CDR3 is given with its conserved first and last residue. D genes are given only for firm matches. Some rows mark clone size as missing; the rest say once, few, many or name a class of expanded clone.

>NA|TRBJ2-5|NA|TRBV14
CASSQGSVDRWEQYF
TGTGCCAGCAGCCAAGGATCTGTAGACAGATGGGAGCAGTACTTC
>TRBD1|TRBJ2-7|many|TRBV7-9
CASSWTGGGYEQYF
TGTGCCAGCAGCTGGACAGGGGGCGGGTACGAGCAGTACTTC
>TRBD1|TRBJ1-2|few|TRBV20-1
CSAVRDSRGYTF
TGCAGTGCTGTAAGGGACAGCCGTGGCTACACCTTC
>NA|TRBJ2-6|many|TRBV5-1
CASSLDTGANVLTF
TGTGCCAGCAGCCTGGACACTGGGGCCAACGTCCTGACTTTC
>NA|TRBJ1-1|NA|TRBV7-2
CASSLGGRAFF
TGTGCCAGCAGTCTGGGGGGACGAGCTTTCTTT
>NA|TRBJ2-7|NA|TRBV6-5
CASKRTAAYEQYF
TGTGCCAGCAAGCGGACAGCTGCCTACGAGCAGTACTTC
>TRBD1|TRBJ2-7|NA|TRBV18
CASSLSLARTGSSYEQYF
TGTGCCAGCTCACTTTCTCTAGCCCGGACAGGATCGAGCTACGAGCAGTACTTC
>NA|TRBJ2-7|few|TRBV28
CASSPADSSYEQYF
TGTGCCAGCAGTCCTGCCGATAGCTCCTACGAGCAGTACTTC
>NA|TRBJ1-6|NA|TRBV2
CASSEASQDHSPLHF
TGTGCCAGCAGTGAAGCGTCACAGGATCATTCACCCCTCCACTTT
>NA|TRBJ2-5|few|TRBV10-3
CAISESREGEQYF
TGTGCCATCAGTGAGTCTAGGGAAGGGGAGCAGTACTTC
>TRBD2|TRBJ2-5|NA|TRBV20-1
CSARDKGVAGGKTQYF
TGCAGTGCTAGAGATAAGGGGGTAGCGGGGGGAAAGACCCAGTACTTC
>NA|TRBJ2-2|few|TRBV7-9
CASSRSGELFF
TGTGCCAGCAGCCGTTCCGGGGAGCTGTTTTTT
>NA|TRBJ1-4|few|TRBV18
CASSAGRLDEKLFF
TGTGCCAGCTCAGCAGGGAGGTTGGACGAAAAACTGTTTTTT
>NA|TRBJ1-2|few|TRBV28
CASSPTGHYGYTF
TGTGCCAGCAGTCCTACAGGACACTATGGCTACACCTTC
>TRBD1|TRBJ1-1|NA|TRBV6-5
CASSYSGQKNTEAFF
TGTGCCAGCAGTTACTCGGGACAGAAGAACACTGAAGCTTTCTTT
>NA|TRBJ1-1|NA|TRBV4-3
CASSQYKNTEACF
TGCGCCAGCAGCCAATACAAGAACACTGAAGCTTGCTTT
>TRBD1|TRBJ2-7|NA|TRBV29-1
CSASTGTVYEQYF
TGCAGCGCTTCGACAGGGACGGTATACGAGCAGTACTTC
>NA|TRBJ1-1|few|TRBV29-1
CSALQNTEAFF
TGCAGCGCATTACAGAACACTGAAGCTTTCTTT
>NA|TRBJ2-7|NA|TRBV7-9
CASSTRASYEQYF
TGTGCCAGCAGCACCCGGGCCTCCTACGAGCAGTACTTC
>NA|TRBJ2-7|few|TRBV20-1
CSASGRRSSYEQYF
TGCAGTGCCAGTGGGCGCCGGAGCTCCTACGAGCAGTACTTC
>NA|TRBJ1-1|NA|TRBV6-1
CASSSVMGNTEAFF
TGTGCCAGCAGTAGTGTGATGGGGAACACTGAAGCTTTCTTT
>TRBD2|TRBJ2-7|NA|TRBV6-2/TRBV6-3
CASHPAGEGCEQYF
TGTGCCAGCCACCCCGCGGGAGAGGGATGCGAGCAGTACTTC
>NA|TRBJ1-2|NA|TRBV6-1
CASSERVGGNNYGYTF
TGTGCCAGCAGTGAAAGGGTGGGAGGAAACAACTATGGCTACACCTTC
>TRBD2|TRBJ2-5|NA|TRBV9
CASSATSGGPTQETQYF
TGTGCCAGCAGCGCGACTAGCGGGGGCCCAACGCAAGAGACCCAGTACTTC
>NA|TRBJ1-5|once|TRBV12-5
CVGGLVVGSNQPQHF
TGTGTTGGTGGTTTGGTAGTCGGAAGCAATCAGCCCCAGCATTTT
>TRBD2|TRBJ2-5|NA|TRBV4-3
CASSQEFQRGRETQYF
TGCGCCAGCAGCCAAGAGTTCCAGCGGGGGCGAGAGACCCAGTACTTC
>NA|TRBJ1-2|few|TRBV5-1
CASSLGADSYFYGYTF
TGCGCCAGCAGCTTGGGGGCGGACAGTTATTTCTATGGCTACACCTTC
>NA|TRBJ2-6|NA|TRBV7-8
CASSSHPRGSGANVLTF
TGTGCCAGCAGCTCCCACCCTAGGGGCTCTGGGGCCAACGTCCTGACTTTC
>NA|TRBJ1-2|few|TRBV7-2
CASSILEVGGYTF
TGTGCCAGCAGCATATTGGAAGTCGGGGGCTACACCTTC
>NA|TRBJ2-2|many|TRBV7-9
CASSLETGELFF
TGTGCCAGCAGTTTAGAAACCGGGGAGCTGTTTTTT
>NA|TRBJ2-5|NA|TRBV9
CASSVSPYGGRQETQYF
TGTGCCAGCAGCGTCAGCCCCTATGGGGGGAGACAAGAGACCCAGTACTTC
>NA|TRBJ1-5|NA|TRBV6-6
CASTNVQGSNQPQHF
TGTGCCAGCACAAACGTTCAGGGAAGCAATCAGCCCCAGCATTTT
>NA|TRBJ2-3|NA|TRBV27
CASTTSWADTQYF
TGTGCCAGCACCACATCTTGGGCAGATACGCAGTATTTT
>TRBD1|TRBJ1-2|NA|TRBV7-2
CASSLGPGTALYGYTF
TGTGCCAGCAGCCTGGGGCCCGGGACAGCCCTCTATGGCTACACCTTC
>TRBD2|TRBJ2-3|NA|TRBV12-3/TRBV12-4
CASSLWASGGSTDTQYF
TGTGCCAGCAGTTTATGGGCTAGCGGGGGATCCACAGATACGCAGTATTTT
>NA|TRBJ1-2|NA|TRBV7-9
CAGSDGTNPGYTF
TGTGCCGGCAGCGACGGGACAAATCCTGGCTACACCTTC
>NA|TRBJ2-7|NA|TRBV10-2
CASSESMSSEQYF
TGCGCCAGCAGTGAGTCGATGAGTTCCGAGCAGTACTTC
>NA|TRBJ1-2|few|TRBV28
CASNLIGDTSNYGYTF
TGTGCCAGCAACCTTATCGGGGACACTTCTAACTATGGCTACACCTTC
>TRBD2|TRBJ2-6|many|TRBV29-1
CSVSGGSGANVLTF
TGCAGCGTTTCGGGGGGCTCTGGGGCCAACGTCCTGACTTTC
>TRBD2|TRBJ2-3|NA|TRBV4-3
CASSQVESSGGADTQYF
TGCGCCAGCAGCCAAGTAGAGTCTAGCGGGGGGGCAGATACGCAGTATTTT
>NA|TRBJ1-2|few|TRBV5-1
CASSLGKGYGYTF
TGCGCCAGCAGCTTGGGTAAGGGCTATGGCTACACCTTC